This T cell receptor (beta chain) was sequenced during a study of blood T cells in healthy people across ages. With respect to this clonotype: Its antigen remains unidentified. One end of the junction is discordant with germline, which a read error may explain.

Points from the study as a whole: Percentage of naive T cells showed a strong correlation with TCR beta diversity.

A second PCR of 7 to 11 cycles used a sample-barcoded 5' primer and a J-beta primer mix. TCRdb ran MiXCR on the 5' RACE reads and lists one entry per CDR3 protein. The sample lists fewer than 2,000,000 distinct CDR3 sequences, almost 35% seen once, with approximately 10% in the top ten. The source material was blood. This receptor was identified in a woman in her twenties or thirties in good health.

The DNA for the CDR3 is TGTGCCAGCACCCGGGGGCAAGGGACCCAGTACTTC. Translating gives CASTRGQGTQYF. The chain recombines TRBV6-1 with TRBJ2-5; the D call may be TRBD1 or TRBD2 (6 bases each). Per germline, CDR1 MNHNS and CDR2 SASEGT. This CDR3 has 12 residues.